Presented here are 19 T cell receptor beta chains from one specimen sequenced in a study of T-cell memory formation after mild COVID-19. In TCRdb, the 5' RACE reads were re-called with MiXCR into one record per CDR3 protein. The profile covers 550,000 to 650,000 distinct CDR3 sequences, with roughly 17% appearing a single time and about 8.1% taken by the ten largest. Sequences were obtained from PBMCs or a T cell subset sorted from them (not recorded which). The receptor source for this set is an adult woman who had mild COVID-19 (a few samples of this study predate the infection). Cell type and time point are not known.

A few counts support this clonotype. The rearrangement uses TRBV9 and TRBJ2-2; 11 nucleotides align to TRBD1. Per the germline V gene, CDR1 is SGDLS and CDR2 is YYNGEE. The CDR3 is 15 amino acids. V lost 4 bases to trimming and J lost 7 bases; unmatched junction nucleotides: 6. CDR3 sequence reads: CASSYGQGAIGELFF. Written as DNA, the CDR3 is TGTGCCAGCAGCTATGGACAGGGGGCGATCGGGGAGCTGTTTTTT.

This clonotype was observed a handful of times. The chain carries TRBV24-1 and TRBJ2-2; 11 nucleotides line up with TRBD1. The germline V gene has CDR1 KGHDR and CDR2 SFDVKD. With V trimmed by 4 bases and J by 0 bases, 6 bases remained unmatched. CDR3 length equals 18 residues. The CDR3 DNA sequence: TGTGCCACCAGTGAACCACCGGGACAGGGGGCGAACACCGGGGAGCTGTTTTTT. The encoded protein is CATSEPPGQGANTGELFF.

The V and J genes are TRBV20-1 and TRBJ1-6, with a possible D match to TRBD1 (6 bases). V lost 4 bases and J 7 bases, leaving 17 bases between the germline ends. Germline assignment: CDR1 DFQATT and CDR2 SNEGSKA (reference sequence). CDR3 length: 15 amino acids. CDR3 sequence reads: CSATTYRVGNSPLHF. CDR3 bases: TGCAGTGCTACCACTTACAGGGTCGGAAATTCACCCCTCCACTTT.

This clonotype was counted once. The chain couples TRBV18 to TRBJ2-5; D might be TRBD1 (5 bases). Germline V lookup: CDR1 KGHSH, CDR2 LQKENI. The CDR3 spans 14 residues. Trimming cost V 4 bases and J 4 bases, with 13 bases left between them. The CDR3 reads CASSLPGMPETQYF. In nucleotides, the CDR3 is TGTGCCAGCTCACTGCCAGGGATGCCAGAGACCCAGTACTTC.

The V call is TRBV18, the J call TRBJ1-1, with D perhaps TRBD1 (5 bases). From germline, CDR1 is KGHSH and CDR2 LQKENI. CDR3 length equals 15 residues. Trimming took off 3 bases at V and 0 bases at J, with 11 bases between the two ends. The CDR3 DNA follows: TGTGCCAGCTCACCTTTACAGGACCTGAACACTGAAGCTTTCTTT. This encodes CASSPLQDLNTEAFF.

This clonotype has a handful of counts. The V gene is TRBV9, the J gene TRBJ1-1; TRBD1 is a possible D gene (6 bases). The CDR3 is 15 residues long. V dropped 6 bases and J dropped 1 base, with 16 bases sitting between them. CDR1 is SGDLS and CDR2 is YYNGEE in the germline V gene. The CDR3 sequence: CASTVGGGGNTEAFF. CDR3 coding DNA: TGTGCCAGCACGGTAGGGGGTGGGGGGAACACTGAAGCTTTCTTT.

This clonotype was seen only a few times. This chain links TRBV5-8 with TRBJ2-5; 7 bases agree with TRBD1. The junction had 11 bases not matched to a gene; V was cut back by 2 bases and J by 7 bases. The CDR3 runs to 15 residues. The germline CDR1 and CDR2 sequences are SGHTS and YDEGEE. CDR3 loop: CASSFPGQARWTQYF. DNA for the CDR3: TGTGCCAGCAGCTTCCCCGGACAGGCCCGATGGACCCAGTACTTC.

This sequence joins TRBV9 and TRBJ2-3; TRBD2 might be the D (6 bases). V lost 0 bases, J lost 8 bases, and 10 bases lay in between. Germline V gene data show CDR1 as SGDLS and CDR2 as YYNGEE. The CDR3 consists of 13 residues. CDR3 protein: CASSVVEGGTQYF. The CDR3 coding sequence is TGTGCCAGCAGCGTAGTCGAGGGAGGTACGCAGTATTTT.

This clonotype turned up a few times. This chain links TRBV7-2 with TRBJ2-1; 7 bases match TRBD1. From germline, CDR1 is SGHTA and CDR2 FQGNSA. The J segment lost 3 bases and the V segment lost 1 base, leaving 3 bases of the junction unmatched. The CDR3 has 15 amino acids. The CDR3 here is CASSLDRGRYNEQFF. The CDR3 nucleotides read TGTGCCAGCAGCTTAGACAGGGGACGCTACAATGAGCAGTTCTTC.

This rearrangement joins TRBV20-1 to TRBJ1-5; D is perhaps TRBD1 (5 bases). The V gene lost 3 bases and the J gene lost 11 bases, with 14 bases spanning the gap. The CDR3 is made up of 12 amino acids. Germline loops: CDR1 DFQATT, CDR2 SNEGSKA (reference sequence). The CDR3 spells CSARGRTGTQHF. CDR3 nucleotide sequence: TGCAGTGCTAGGGGGCGGACGGGGACCCAGCATTTT.

In its sample, this clonotype was seen a few times. The genes are TRBV7-2 and TRBJ1-1; TRBD1 aligns across 9 bases. Germline V gives CDR1 SGHTA, CDR2 FQGNSA. The CDR3 has 14 residues. V dropped 5 bases and J dropped 3; count of bases not matched to a gene: 4. The CDR3, as DNA: TGTGCCAGCAGCCATACAGGGGGCTACACTGAAGCTTTCTTT. Its protein product is CASSHTGGYTEAFF.

The chain links TRBV6-5 to TRBJ1-1; possibly TRBD1 for D (6 bases). The CDR3 extends over 14 amino acids. With 0 bases removed from V and 6 bases from J, the gap between germline ends came to 11 bases. The germline gives CDR1 MNHEY, CDR2 SVGAGI. CDR3 in DNA: TGTGCCAGCAGTTACTCCAGGAGGGGGTCTGAAGCTTTCTTT. Protein: CASSYSRRGSEAFF.

The chain joins TRBV28 to TRBJ2-2; D unclear. This CDR3 is 13 amino acids long. V lost 8 bases, J lost 2 bases, and 9 bases lay in between. In germline, CDR1 is MDHEN, CDR2 SYDVKM. The CDR3 DNA follows: TGTGCCAGCGGAGACCAAAACACCGGGGAGCTGTTTTTT. This encodes CASGDQNTGELFF.

This clonotype has a count of ten or more. This rearrangement joins TRBV18 to TRBJ2-5; D uncertain. Germline lookup yields CDR1 KGHSH and CDR2 LQKENI. The CDR3 loop spans 13 amino acids. Trimming took 5 bases from V and 2 from J, leaving 9 bases between them. The CDR3 sequence: CASSSGQQETQYF. The CDR3 DNA reads TGTGCCAGCTCATCAGGCCAGCAAGAGACCCAGTACTTC.

V usage is TRBV7-2 and J usage is TRBJ1-2; no clear D gene. V shed 1 base and J shed 0 bases, with 6 bases lying between them. The germline gives CDR1 SGHTA, CDR2 FQGNSA. This CDR3 is built from 14 residues. CDR3 DNA sequence: TGTGCCAGCAGCTTAGGCAGGTCTAACTATGGCTACACCTTC. It is translated as CASSLGRSNYGYTF.

The sample holds a few counts of this clonotype. In nucleotides, the CDR3 is TGTGCCAGCAACGGACTACCCCGGGGAGAGACCCAGTACTTC. Translated, it gives CASNGLPRGETQYF. V usage is TRBV2 and J usage is TRBJ2-5; tentative D call: TRBD2 (6 bases). This CDR3 spans 14 amino acids. V lost 7 bases, J lost 4 bases, and 16 bases lay in between. Germline loops: CDR1 SNHLY, CDR2 FYNNEI.

V gene TRBV11-3 combines with J gene TRBJ2-1; D is perhaps TRBD2 (6 bases). The germline V gene has CDR1 SGHNT and CDR2 YENEEA. The CDR3 has 16 amino acids. V shed 4 bases and J shed 8 bases, with 21 bases lying between them. The CDR3 DNA follows: TGTGCCAGCAGCTACCGTGGACTAACATTGCTAGATGAGCAGTTCTTC. As protein: CASSYRGLTLLDEQFF.

The chain links TRBV11-2 to TRBJ2-5; 11 bases are a match to TRBD2. V shed 5 bases, J shed 3 bases, and the junction held 5 bases outside the gene matches. The CDR3 has 15 residues. Germline CDR1 and CDR2: SGHAT and FQNNGV. The CDR3 region is CASSEGLADEETQYF. The CDR3 bases are TGTGCCAGCAGCGAGGGACTAGCGGACGAAGAGACCCAGTACTTC. Combining the CDR3 with reference TRBV11-2 and TRBJ2-5 gives the whole variable domain EAGVAQSPRYKIIEKRQSVAFWCNPISGHATLYWYQQILGQGPKLLIQFQNNGVVDDSQLPKDRFSAERLKGVDSTLKIQPAKLEDSAVYLCASSEGLADEETQYFGPGTRLLVL.

This clonotype was recorded a few times. V and J are TRBV20-1 and TRBJ2-5; 9 bases fit TRBD1. CDR3 length equals 15 residues. J gave up 7 bases and V 0 bases, and 9 bases lay outside the gene matches. Germline V lookup: CDR1 DFQATT, CDR2 SNEGSKA (reference sequence). The CDR3 loop is CSARDRDRAQGTQYF. DNA for the CDR3: TGCAGTGCTAGAGACCGGGACAGGGCGCAGGGGACCCAGTACTTC.